This T cell receptor (beta chain) originates from a study of cytomegalovirus exposure and HLA in healthy donors. Notes on the study in general: Reported results showed that the classifier diagnosed cytomegalovirus status with high specificity and sensitivity.

Of note for this clone: Its specificity is unknown.

The PCR made use of 60 Vbeta and 13 Jbeta primers. TCRdb keeps only in-frame clones here, not all; method: immunoSEQ multiplex PCR. The sample has roughly 150,000 clones, more than 75% seen once. The ends were cut back, 2 bases at V and 6 bases at J, with 15 bases in the middle. The CDR3 extends over 15 amino acids. Germline lookup yields CDR1 SNHLY and CDR2 FYNNEI. Healthy bone marrow donors formed the donor group. Sequenced material: PBMCs. The source of this sequence is a woman between 40 and 50 years old in good health and CMV-seronegative. The chain joins TRBV2 to TRBJ2-3; no clear D gene. In DNA form, the CDR3 reads TGTGCCAGCAGTGAAAGGAGTGTGGTTGTTGATACGCAGTATTTT. Translated, it gives CASSERSVVVDTQYF.